A selection of T cell receptor beta chains follows, all from one sample in a study of blood T cell repertoires in COVID-19. Generated by immunoSEQ multiplex PCR, the TCRdb table keeps only in-frame clones and is missing some. This sample has more than 250,000 clones; approximately 92% occur once, and the top ten carry less than 20%. Sample: PBMCs or T cells enriched from blood (not recorded which). The source of these receptors is a woman younger than 45 who had recovered from COVID-19. Each CDR3 is given with its conserved first and last residue. Fields, in order: clone size, J gene, V gene, D gene, CDR3 protein, CDR3 DNA. A D gene is named only where the DNA matches it firmly. The size field is filled for only some rows; it gives once, few, many or a size class.

clone_size: once
j_call: TRBJ2-5
v_call: TRBV4-3
d_call: TRBD2
cdr3_aa: CASSSAWVAGDGTQYF
cdr3_nt: TGCGCCAGCAGCTCCGCGTGGGTAGCGGGAGATGGGACCCAGTACTTC

clone_size: many
j_call: TRBJ2-3
v_call: TRBV4-2
d_call: -
cdr3_aa: CASSQDFVPRQYF
cdr3_nt: TGTGCCAGCAGCCAAGATTTTGTCCCGAGGCAGTATTTT

clone_size: -
j_call: TRBJ1-1
v_call: TRBV5-1
d_call: -
cdr3_aa: CASNDGGNTEAFF
cdr3_nt: TGCGCCAGCAACGACGGAGGGAACACTGAAGCTTTCTTT

clone_size: -
j_call: TRBJ2-3
v_call: TRBV7-2
d_call: TRBD1
cdr3_aa: CASSLLAGGGTDTQYF
cdr3_nt: TGTGCCAGCAGCTTATTAGCAGGGGGCGGCACAGATACGCAGTATTTT

clone_size: -
j_call: TRBJ1-2
v_call: TRBV3-1/TRBV3-2
d_call: -
cdr3_aa: CASSYGGRGYTF
cdr3_nt: TGTGCCAGCTCTTATGGGGGCCGCGGCTACACCTTC

clone_size: -
j_call: TRBJ1-5
v_call: TRBV6-2/TRBV6-3
d_call: TRBD1
cdr3_aa: CASSWTGHQPQHF
cdr3_nt: TGTGCCAGCAGTTGGACAGGCCATCAGCCCCAGCATTTT

clone_size: -
j_call: TRBJ2-4
v_call: TRBV7-8
d_call: TRBD1
cdr3_aa: CASSLRRTGVAKNIQYF
cdr3_nt: TGTGCCAGCAGCTTAAGGAGGACAGGCGTAGCCAAAAACATTCAGTACTTC

clone_size: -
j_call: TRBJ2-7
v_call: TRBV7-2
d_call: TRBD1
cdr3_aa: CASSWTGGATYEQYF
cdr3_nt: TGTGCCAGCAGCTGGACAGGGGGGGCCACCTACGAGCAGTACTTC

clone_size: -
j_call: TRBJ1-2
v_call: TRBV28
d_call: -
cdr3_aa: CASSSAGAYGYTF
cdr3_nt: TGTGCCAGCAGTTCCGCAGGGGCCTATGGCTACACCTTC

clone_size: -
j_call: TRBJ2-7
v_call: TRBV28
d_call: TRBD1
cdr3_aa: CASSSPLQGNEQYF
cdr3_nt: TGTGCCAGCAGTTCCCCCTTACAGGGGAACGAGCAGTACTTC

clone_size: -
j_call: TRBJ2-1
v_call: TRBV3-1/TRBV3-2
d_call: -
cdr3_aa: CASSQERGGRNEQFF
cdr3_nt: TGTGCCAGCAGCCAAGAGAGAGGAGGGCGGAATGAGCAGTTCTTC

clone_size: -
j_call: TRBJ1-5
v_call: TRBV6-6
d_call: TRBD1
cdr3_aa: CASRGPGTGNQPQHF
cdr3_nt: TGTGCCAGCAGGGGGCCCGGGACAGGGAATCAGCCCCAGCATTTT

clone_size: few
j_call: TRBJ1-2
v_call: TRBV18
d_call: -
cdr3_aa: CASSPGRPNYGYTF
cdr3_nt: TGTGCCAGCTCACCGGGCAGACCTAACTATGGCTACACCTTC

clone_size: -
j_call: TRBJ1-1
v_call: TRBV5-4
d_call: -
cdr3_aa: CASRFGPTGLTEAFF
cdr3_nt: TGTGCCAGCAGGTTCGGACCTACAGGGTTAACTGAAGCTTTCTTT

clone_size: few
j_call: TRBJ2-7
v_call: TRBV28
d_call: -
cdr3_aa: CASSPGTDSYEQYF
cdr3_nt: TGTGCCAGCAGCCCCGGGACTGACTCCTACGAGCAGTACTTC

clone_size: -
j_call: TRBJ2-3
v_call: TRBV7-3
d_call: -
cdr3_aa: CASSLTRDPSTDTQYF
cdr3_nt: TGTGCCAGCAGCTTAACGCGGGACCCTAGCACAGATACGCAGTATTTT

clone_size: -
j_call: TRBJ1-1
v_call: TRBV4-3
d_call: TRBD1
cdr3_aa: CASREQGGTEAFF
cdr3_nt: TGCGCCAGCAGAGAACAGGGGGGTACTGAAGCTTTCTTT

clone_size: -
j_call: TRBJ2-7
v_call: TRBV6-5
d_call: -
cdr3_aa: CASSSPYRAAEQYF
cdr3_nt: TGTGCCAGCAGTTCCCCCTACAGGGCAGCCGAGCAGTACTTC

clone_size: -
j_call: TRBJ1-4
v_call: TRBV19
d_call: -
cdr3_aa: CASSPRETNEKLFF
cdr3_nt: TGTGCCAGTAGTCCCCGCGAAACTAATGAAAAACTGTTTTTT

clone_size: -
j_call: TRBJ2-7
v_call: TRBV6-5
d_call: -
cdr3_aa: CASGARRHGEQYF
cdr3_nt: TGTGCCAGCGGGGCAAGGAGACATGGTGAGCAGTACTTC

clone_size: -
j_call: TRBJ1-1
v_call: TRBV5-1
d_call: -
cdr3_aa: CASSLATDVNTEAFF
cdr3_nt: TGCGCCAGCAGCTTGGCGACAGATGTAAACACTGAAGCTTTCTTT

clone_size: -
j_call: TRBJ2-1
v_call: TRBV29-1
d_call: TRBD2
cdr3_aa: CSVEDILGSGTSLWSEQFF
cdr3_nt: TGCAGCGTTGAAGATATTCTGGGCAGCGGGACTAGCCTCTGGAGTGAGCAGTTCTTC

clone_size: -
j_call: TRBJ2-1
v_call: TRBV7-2
d_call: TRBD2
cdr3_aa: CASSLPGTSGSGLSREQFF
cdr3_nt: TGTGCCAGCAGCCTTCCCGGGACTAGCGGGAGCGGATTAAGTCGTGAGCAGTTCTTC

clone_size: -
j_call: TRBJ2-1
v_call: TRBV7-2
d_call: -
cdr3_aa: CASSLVNRYNEQFF
cdr3_nt: TGTGCCAGCAGCTTAGTTAATCGGTACAATGAGCAGTTCTTC

clone_size: -
j_call: TRBJ2-1
v_call: TRBV10-3
d_call: TRBD2
cdr3_aa: CAIRNSGSQTEQFF
cdr3_nt: TGTGCCATCAGGAATAGCGGGAGCCAGACGGAGCAGTTCTTC

clone_size: -
j_call: TRBJ1-1
v_call: TRBV6-1
d_call: -
cdr3_aa: CASSEGGWGAFF
cdr3_nt: TGTGCCAGCAGTGAAGGAGGGTGGGGAGCTTTCTTT

clone_size: -
j_call: TRBJ2-7
v_call: TRBV7-9
d_call: -
cdr3_aa: CASSSNRAIVHEQYF
cdr3_nt: TGTGCCAGCAGCTCCAACAGGGCTATAGTCCACGAGCAGTACTTC

clone_size: -
j_call: TRBJ1-4
v_call: TRBV6-5
d_call: -
cdr3_aa: CASSWGQLNEKLFF
cdr3_nt: TGTGCCAGCAGTTGGGGGCAGCTTAATGAAAAACTGTTTTTT

clone_size: -
j_call: TRBJ1-5
v_call: TRBV27
d_call: TRBD1
cdr3_aa: CASAPGGNQPQHF
cdr3_nt: TGTGCCAGCGCCCCAGGGGGAAATCAGCCCCAGCATTTT

clone_size: -
j_call: TRBJ1-4
v_call: TRBV4-2
d_call: -
cdr3_aa: CASSQERGNEKLFF
cdr3_nt: TGTGCCAGCAGCCAAGAAAGGGGTAATGAAAAACTGTTTTTT

clone_size: -
j_call: TRBJ1-4
v_call: TRBV5-1
d_call: TRBD1
cdr3_aa: CANQGASEKLFF
cdr3_nt: TGCGCCAATCAGGGGGCGAGTGAAAAACTGTTTTTT

clone_size: -
j_call: TRBJ1-1
v_call: TRBV7-8
d_call: -
cdr3_aa: CASSLSLDSGTEAFF
cdr3_nt: TGTGCCAGCAGCTTAAGTCTTGATAGTGGCACTGAAGCTTTCTTT

clone_size: -
j_call: TRBJ2-3
v_call: TRBV7-2
d_call: -
cdr3_aa: CASSSNSSPDTQYF
cdr3_nt: TGTGCCAGCAGCTCCAACTCAAGCCCAGATACGCAGTATTTT

clone_size: -
j_call: TRBJ2-1
v_call: TRBV4-3
d_call: TRBD2
cdr3_aa: CASSQVEGGPRWNEQFF
cdr3_nt: TGCGCCAGCAGCCAAGTGGAGGGAGGGCCCAGGTGGAATGAGCAGTTCTTC

clone_size: -
j_call: TRBJ1-2
v_call: TRBV6-5
d_call: TRBD1
cdr3_aa: CASSYRKDRFYGYTF
cdr3_nt: TGTGCCAGCAGTTACCGTAAGGACAGGTTCTATGGCTACACCTTC

clone_size: -
j_call: TRBJ2-1
v_call: TRBV6-5
d_call: TRBD2
cdr3_aa: CASSSGSGGAANEQFF
cdr3_nt: TGTGCCAGCAGTTCCGGCAGCGGGGGGGCCGCCAATGAGCAGTTCTTC

clone_size: -
j_call: TRBJ2-1
v_call: TRBV4-3
d_call: TRBD1
cdr3_aa: CASSRGMDRTYNEQFF
cdr3_nt: TGCGCCAGCAGCCGAGGAATGGACAGGACCTACAATGAGCAGTTCTTC

clone_size: -
j_call: TRBJ1-2
v_call: TRBV28
d_call: TRBD1
cdr3_aa: CASSTGQGGLGYTF
cdr3_nt: TGTGCCAGCAGTACGGGACAGGGGGGTTTAGGCTACACCTTC

clone_size: -
j_call: TRBJ1-4
v_call: TRBV6-1
d_call: -
cdr3_aa: CASSESRRDEKLFF
cdr3_nt: TGTGCCAGCAGTGAATCCAGGCGAGATGAAAAACTGTTTTTT

clone_size: -
j_call: TRBJ2-1
v_call: TRBV27
d_call: TRBD2
cdr3_aa: CASRTGTMVGEQFF
cdr3_nt: TGTGCCAGCAGGACCGGGACTATGGTCGGTGAGCAGTTCTTC

clone_size: -
j_call: TRBJ2-3
v_call: TRBV11-3
d_call: -
cdr3_aa: CASCAGNTDTQYF
cdr3_nt: TGTGCCAGCTGCGCGGGGAACACAGATACGCAGTATTTT

clone_size: -
j_call: TRBJ2-7
v_call: TRBV4-2
d_call: -
cdr3_aa: CASSQDGQSYEQYF
cdr3_nt: TGTGCCAGCAGCCAAGATGGGCAATCCTACGAGCAGTACTTC

clone_size: -
j_call: TRBJ1-2
v_call: TRBV7-9
d_call: -
cdr3_aa: CASSSSGGNGYTF
cdr3_nt: TGTGCCAGCAGCTCCAGCGGGGGGAATGGCTACACCTTC

clone_size: -
j_call: TRBJ1-5
v_call: TRBV15
d_call: -
cdr3_aa: CATSSGPTDAQPQHF
cdr3_nt: TGTGCCACCAGCAGCGGCCCTACAGATGCTCAGCCCCAGCATTTT

clone_size: once
j_call: TRBJ2-1
v_call: TRBV24-1
d_call: TRBD2
cdr3_aa: CATSDFKAGDIYNEQFF
cdr3_nt: TGTGCCACCAGTGATTTCAAAGCGGGGGATATATACAATGAGCAGTTCTTC

clone_size: -
j_call: TRBJ2-7
v_call: TRBV18
d_call: -
cdr3_aa: CASSPGWGQGEDEQYF
cdr3_nt: TGTGCCAGCTCACCGGGTTGGGGGCAGGGAGAGGACGAGCAGTACTTC

clone_size: -
j_call: TRBJ1-2
v_call: TRBV29-1
d_call: TRBD1
cdr3_aa: CSVDATGVDGYTF
cdr3_nt: TGCAGCGTTGATGCTACAGGGGTGGATGGCTACACCTTC

clone_size: -
j_call: TRBJ2-1
v_call: TRBV11-3
d_call: -
cdr3_aa: CASSLGREQFF
cdr3_nt: TGTGCCAGCAGCTTGGGGCGTGAGCAGTTCTTC

clone_size: once
j_call: TRBJ1-2
v_call: TRBV5-6
d_call: -
cdr3_aa: CASSPPGAVSGYTF
cdr3_nt: TGTGCCAGCAGCCCGCCAGGGGCCGTCTCTGGCTACACCTTC

clone_size: -
j_call: TRBJ2-6
v_call: TRBV28
d_call: TRBD2
cdr3_aa: CASSAGGAGANVLTF
cdr3_nt: TGTGCCAGCAGTGCCGGGGGGGCTGGGGCCAACGTCCTGACTTTC

clone_size: -
j_call: TRBJ2-3
v_call: TRBV24-1
d_call: TRBD2
cdr3_aa: CATSDWSGAPNTDTQYF
cdr3_nt: TGTGCCACCAGTGATTGGAGCGGGGCCCCCAACACAGATACGCAGTATTTT

clone_size: -
j_call: TRBJ1-6
v_call: TRBV27
d_call: -
cdr3_aa: CASRSGGYNSPLHF
cdr3_nt: TGTGCCAGCAGGTCCGGGGGTTATAATTCACCCCTCCACTTT

clone_size: once
j_call: TRBJ1-2
v_call: TRBV18
d_call: TRBD1
cdr3_aa: CASSQTGTNYGYTF
cdr3_nt: TGTGCCAGCTCACAGACAGGGACTAACTATGGCTACACCTTC

clone_size: -
j_call: TRBJ1-5
v_call: TRBV3-1/TRBV3-2
d_call: TRBD1
cdr3_aa: CASSPRDRGPNQPQHF
cdr3_nt: TGTGCCAGCAGCCCCCGGGACAGGGGGCCCAATCAGCCCCAGCATTTT

clone_size: -
j_call: TRBJ2-1
v_call: TRBV11-2
d_call: -
cdr3_aa: CASSLQGLVSYNEQFF
cdr3_nt: TGTGCCAGCAGCTTACAGGGTCTGGTGTCTTACAATGAGCAGTTCTTC

clone_size: -
j_call: TRBJ2-5
v_call: TRBV14
d_call: -
cdr3_aa: CASSQSRETQYF
cdr3_nt: TGTGCCAGCAGCCAATCCCGTGAGACCCAGTACTTC

clone_size: -
j_call: TRBJ1-2
v_call: TRBV5-1
d_call: -
cdr3_aa: CASVPIQGYGYTF
cdr3_nt: TGCGCCAGCGTCCCGATCCAGGGTTATGGCTACACCTTC

clone_size: few
j_call: TRBJ2-7
v_call: TRBV11-2
d_call: TRBD1
cdr3_aa: CASRRTGAHEQYF
cdr3_nt: TGTGCCAGCAGACGGACAGGGGCCCACGAGCAGTACTTC

clone_size: -
j_call: TRBJ2-2
v_call: TRBV5-1
d_call: TRBD2
cdr3_aa: CASSLGTSVTGELFF
cdr3_nt: TGCGCCAGCAGCTTGGGGACTAGCGTCACCGGGGAGCTGTTTTTT

clone_size: -
j_call: TRBJ2-1
v_call: TRBV19
d_call: TRBD2
cdr3_aa: CASSIGSWRGAYNEQFF
cdr3_nt: TGTGCCAGTAGTATAGGGAGCTGGCGGGGGGCCTACAATGAGCAGTTCTTC